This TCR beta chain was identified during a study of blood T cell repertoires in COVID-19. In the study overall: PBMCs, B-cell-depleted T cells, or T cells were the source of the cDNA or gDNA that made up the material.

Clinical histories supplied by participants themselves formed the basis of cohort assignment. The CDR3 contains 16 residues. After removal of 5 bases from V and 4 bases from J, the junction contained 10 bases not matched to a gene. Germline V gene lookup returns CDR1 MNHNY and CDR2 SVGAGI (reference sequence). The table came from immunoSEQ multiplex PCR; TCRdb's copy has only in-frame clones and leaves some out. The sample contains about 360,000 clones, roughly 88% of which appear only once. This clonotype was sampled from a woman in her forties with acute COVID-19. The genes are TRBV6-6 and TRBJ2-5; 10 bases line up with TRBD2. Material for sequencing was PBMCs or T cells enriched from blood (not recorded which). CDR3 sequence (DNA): TGTGCCAGCAGTCGGAGCGGGAGCGGGGGGGCAGAGACCCAGTACTTC. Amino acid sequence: CASSRSGSGGAETQYF.